Sequencing of this T cell receptor beta chain was carried out in a study of CD8+CD57+ T cells in acquired aplastic anemia. Study conclusions and caveats: Shared by patients and controls, 25 to 30 CD8+ CDR3s were abundant in patients.

Germline V gene lookup returns CDR1 SEHNR and CDR2 FQNEAQ (reference sequence). V was pared by 5 bases and J by 7 bases, with 12 bases between. This CDR3 is 13 amino acids long. A few counts support this clonotype. What it binds is not known. Template material for TCR beta VDJ and CDR3 profiling consisted of genomic DNA. TCRdb itself ran the reads through MiXCR, one entry per CDR3 protein. The repertoire consists of approximately 190,000 distinct CDR3 sequences, with around three fifths occurring once and the leading ten covering 46%. The chain carries TRBV7-9 and TRBJ2-1, with D possibly matching TRBD1 (6 bases). The source is a human donor with severe aplastic anemia or a healthy control (not recorded which). The source material was sorted CD4+, CD8+, or CD8+CD57+ T cells (not recorded which) from PBMCs. The CDR3 loop is CASSDHRENEQFF. The CDR3 DNA sequence: TGTGCCAGCAGCGACCACAGGGAGAATGAGCAGTTCTTC.